This T cell receptor beta chain stems from a study of blood T cell repertoires in COVID-19. Background on the study: Italy, Spain and the United States were the sources of the convalescent and acute COVID-19 samples. In each case, the material was cDNA or gDNA derived from T cells, B-cell-depleted T cells, or PBMCs.

Here immunoSEQ multiplex PCR was the method, and the copy in TCRdb shows in-frame clones only, minus some. The sample consists of around 300,000 clones, about 86% of them appearing once. The V gene lost 4 bases and the J gene lost 1 base, with 19 bases spanning the gap. The CDR3 runs to 17 residues. The germline V gene encodes CDR1 SGHNT and CDR2 YENEEA. The TCR comes from a woman aged 70-85 years with COVID-19, enrolled during active disease. This chain uses TRBV11-3 with TRBJ2-5; a weak D match, TRBD2 (6 bases). The sequencing sample was made of peripheral blood. CDR3 in amino acids: CASSSPRASGSQETQYF. The CDR3 nucleotides read TGTGCCAGCAGCTCCCCAAGGGCGAGCGGGTCCCAAGAGACCCAGTACTTC.